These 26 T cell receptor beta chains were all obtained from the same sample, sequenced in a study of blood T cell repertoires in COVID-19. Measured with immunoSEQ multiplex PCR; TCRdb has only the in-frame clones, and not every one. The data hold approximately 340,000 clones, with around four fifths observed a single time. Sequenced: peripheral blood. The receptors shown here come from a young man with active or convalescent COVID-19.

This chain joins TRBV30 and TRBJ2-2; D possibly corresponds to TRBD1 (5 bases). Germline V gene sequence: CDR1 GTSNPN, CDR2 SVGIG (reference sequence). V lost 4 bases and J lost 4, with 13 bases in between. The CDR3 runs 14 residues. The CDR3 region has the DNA TGTGCCTGGACTTGGGGCCCGGGCACCGGGGAGCTGTTTTTT. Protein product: CAWTWGPGTGELFF.

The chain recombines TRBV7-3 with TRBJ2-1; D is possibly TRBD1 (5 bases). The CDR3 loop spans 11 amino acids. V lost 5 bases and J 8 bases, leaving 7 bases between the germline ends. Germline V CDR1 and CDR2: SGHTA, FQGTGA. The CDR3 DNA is TGTGCCAGCAGCCAGGGCCATGAGCAGTTCTTC. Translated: CASSQGHEQFF.

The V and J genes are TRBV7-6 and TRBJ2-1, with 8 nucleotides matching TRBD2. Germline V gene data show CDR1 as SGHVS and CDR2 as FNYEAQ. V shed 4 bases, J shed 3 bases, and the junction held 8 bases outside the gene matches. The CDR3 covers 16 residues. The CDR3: CASSSPLAGIYNEQFF. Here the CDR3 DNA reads TGTGCCAGCAGCTCCCCCCTAGCGGGCATCTACAATGAGCAGTTCTTC.

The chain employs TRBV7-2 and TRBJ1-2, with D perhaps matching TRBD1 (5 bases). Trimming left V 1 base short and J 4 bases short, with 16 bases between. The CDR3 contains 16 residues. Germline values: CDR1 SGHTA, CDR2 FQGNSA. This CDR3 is CASSLEAGPTVYGYTF. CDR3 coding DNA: TGTGCCAGCAGCTTAGAGGCGGGACCCACAGTCTATGGCTACACCTTC.

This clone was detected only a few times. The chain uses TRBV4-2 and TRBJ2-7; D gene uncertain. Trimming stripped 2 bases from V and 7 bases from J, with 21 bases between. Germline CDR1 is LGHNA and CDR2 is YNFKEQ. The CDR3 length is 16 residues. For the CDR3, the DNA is TGTGCCAGCAGCCAACGAAAACTTAGCCCCCTGGATGAGCAGTACTTC. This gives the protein CASSQRKLSPLDEQYF.

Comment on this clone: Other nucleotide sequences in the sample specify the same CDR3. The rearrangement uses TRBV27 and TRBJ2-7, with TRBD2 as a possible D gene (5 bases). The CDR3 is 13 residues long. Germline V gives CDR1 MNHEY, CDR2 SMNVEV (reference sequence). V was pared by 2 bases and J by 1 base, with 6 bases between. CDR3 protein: CASSLEGSYEQYF. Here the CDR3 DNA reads TGTGCCAGCAGTTTAGAGGGATCCTACGAGCAGTACTTC.

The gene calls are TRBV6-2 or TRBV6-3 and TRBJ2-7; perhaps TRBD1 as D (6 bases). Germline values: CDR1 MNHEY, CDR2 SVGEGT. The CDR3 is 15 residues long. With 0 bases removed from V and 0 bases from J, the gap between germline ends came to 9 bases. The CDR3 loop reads CASSYSRTDSYEQYF. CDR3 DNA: TGTGCCAGCAGTTACTCTCGGACAGACTCCTACGAGCAGTACTTC.

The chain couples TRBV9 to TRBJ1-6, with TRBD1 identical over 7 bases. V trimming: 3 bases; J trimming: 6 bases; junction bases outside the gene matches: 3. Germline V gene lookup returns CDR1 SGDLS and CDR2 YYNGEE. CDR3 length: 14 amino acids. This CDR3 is CASSGGQRNSPLHF. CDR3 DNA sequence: TGTGCCAGCAGCGGGGGACAGCGTAATTCACCCCTCCACTTT.

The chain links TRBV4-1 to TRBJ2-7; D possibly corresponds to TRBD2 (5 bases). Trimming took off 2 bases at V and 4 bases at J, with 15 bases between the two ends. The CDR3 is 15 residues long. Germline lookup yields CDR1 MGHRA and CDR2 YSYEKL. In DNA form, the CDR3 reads TGCGCCAGCAGCCAAAAAGAAGTGGGAGAATACGAGCAGTACTTC. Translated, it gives CASSQKEVGEYEQYF.

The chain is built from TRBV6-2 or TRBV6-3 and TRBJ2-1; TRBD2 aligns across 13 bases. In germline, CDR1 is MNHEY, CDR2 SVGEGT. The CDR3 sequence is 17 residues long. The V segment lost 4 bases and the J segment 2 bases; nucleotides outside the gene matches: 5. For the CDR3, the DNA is TGTGCCAGCAGTTTCCACGGACTAGCGGGAGCCTACAATGAGCAGTTCTTC. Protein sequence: CASSFHGLAGAYNEQFF.

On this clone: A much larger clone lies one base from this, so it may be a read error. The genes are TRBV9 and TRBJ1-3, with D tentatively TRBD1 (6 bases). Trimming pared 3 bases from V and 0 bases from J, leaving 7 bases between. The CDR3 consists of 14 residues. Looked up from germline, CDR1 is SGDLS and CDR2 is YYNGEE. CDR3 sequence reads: CASSGGLSGNTIYF. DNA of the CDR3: TGTGCCAGCAGCGGGGGGCTCTCTGGAAACACCATATATTTT.

The CDR3 nucleotides are TGTGCCAGCAGAGACAGGGTTGCCGGGGAGCTGTTTTTT. Translating gives CASRDRVAGELFF. The chain couples TRBV25-1 to TRBJ2-2, with TRBD1 matching over 7 bases. Germline CDR1 MGHDK, CDR2 SYGVNS. The CDR3 has 13 amino acids. The junction had 4 bases not matched to a gene; V was cut back by 6 bases and J by 6 bases.

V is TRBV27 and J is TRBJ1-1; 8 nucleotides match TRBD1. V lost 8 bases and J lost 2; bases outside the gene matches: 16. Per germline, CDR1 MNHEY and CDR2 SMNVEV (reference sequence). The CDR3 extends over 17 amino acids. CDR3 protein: CASGRGQGAILNTEAFF. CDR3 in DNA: TGTGCCAGCGGACGAGGTCAGGGGGCGATCCTCAACACTGAAGCTTTCTTT.

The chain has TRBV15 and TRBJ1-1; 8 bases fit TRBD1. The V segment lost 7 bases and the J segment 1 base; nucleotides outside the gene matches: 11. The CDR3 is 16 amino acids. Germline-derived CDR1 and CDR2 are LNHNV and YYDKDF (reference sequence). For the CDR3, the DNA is TGTGCCACCACCAGGGGGCTGAGGGACAGGAACACTGAAGCTTTCTTT. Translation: CATTRGLRDRNTEAFF.

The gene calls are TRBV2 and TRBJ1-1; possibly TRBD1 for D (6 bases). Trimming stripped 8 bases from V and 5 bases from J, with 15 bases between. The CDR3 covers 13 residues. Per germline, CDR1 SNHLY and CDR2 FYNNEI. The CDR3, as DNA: TGTGCCAGCGCCCAGGAAGGGGGAACTGAAGCTTTCTTT. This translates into CASAQEGGTEAFF.

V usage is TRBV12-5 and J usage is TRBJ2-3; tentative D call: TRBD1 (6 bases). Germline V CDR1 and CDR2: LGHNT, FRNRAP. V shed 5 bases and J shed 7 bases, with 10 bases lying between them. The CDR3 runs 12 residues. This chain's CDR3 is CASGQGINTQYF. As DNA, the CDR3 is TGTGCTAGTGGTCAGGGGATAAATACGCAGTATTTT.

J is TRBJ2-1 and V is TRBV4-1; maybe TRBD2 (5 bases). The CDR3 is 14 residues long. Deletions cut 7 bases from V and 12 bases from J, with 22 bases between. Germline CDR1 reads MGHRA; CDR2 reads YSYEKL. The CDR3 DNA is TGCGCCAGCACCAGAGGAGGCGCCGACTACGCGCAGTTCTTC. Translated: CASTRGGADYAQFF.

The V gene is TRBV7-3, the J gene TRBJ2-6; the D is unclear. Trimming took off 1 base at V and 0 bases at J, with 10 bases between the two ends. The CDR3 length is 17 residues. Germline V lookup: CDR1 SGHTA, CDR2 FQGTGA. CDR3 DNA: TGTGCCAGCAGCTTAAAGCTTGTTACCTCTGGGGCCAACGTCCTGACTTTC. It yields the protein CASSLKLVTSGANVLTF.

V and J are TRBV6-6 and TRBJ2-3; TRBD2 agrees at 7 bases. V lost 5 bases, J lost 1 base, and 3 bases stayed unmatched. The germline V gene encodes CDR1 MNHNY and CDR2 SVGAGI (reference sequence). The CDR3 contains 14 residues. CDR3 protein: CASSRDYGTDTQYF. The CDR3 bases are TGTGCCAGCAGTCGGGACTACGGCACAGATACGCAGTATTTT.

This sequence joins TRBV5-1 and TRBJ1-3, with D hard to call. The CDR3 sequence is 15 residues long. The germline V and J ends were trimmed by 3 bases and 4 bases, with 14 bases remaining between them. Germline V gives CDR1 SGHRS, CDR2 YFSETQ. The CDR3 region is CASSSGLEPGNTIYF. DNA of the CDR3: TGCGCCAGCAGCTCCGGACTCGAGCCGGGAAACACCATATATTTT.

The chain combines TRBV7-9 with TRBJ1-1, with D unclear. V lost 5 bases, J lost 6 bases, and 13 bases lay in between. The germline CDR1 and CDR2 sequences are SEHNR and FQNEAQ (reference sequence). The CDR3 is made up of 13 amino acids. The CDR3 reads CASSPGKSAEAFF. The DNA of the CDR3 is TGTGCCAGCAGCCCCGGGAAGAGTGCTGAAGCTTTCTTT. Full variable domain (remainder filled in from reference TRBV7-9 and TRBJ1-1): DTGVSQNPRHKITKRGQNVTFRCDPISEHNRLYWYRQTLGQGPEFLTYFQNEAQLEKSRLLSDRFSAERPKGSFSTLEIQRTEQGDSAMYLCASSPGKSAEAFFGQGTRLTVV.

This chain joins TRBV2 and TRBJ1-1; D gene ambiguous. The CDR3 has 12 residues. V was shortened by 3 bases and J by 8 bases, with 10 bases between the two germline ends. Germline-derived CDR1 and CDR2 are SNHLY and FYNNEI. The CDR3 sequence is CASSDSRGEAFF. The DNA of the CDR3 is TGTGCCAGCAGTGATTCGAGAGGGGAAGCTTTCTTT.

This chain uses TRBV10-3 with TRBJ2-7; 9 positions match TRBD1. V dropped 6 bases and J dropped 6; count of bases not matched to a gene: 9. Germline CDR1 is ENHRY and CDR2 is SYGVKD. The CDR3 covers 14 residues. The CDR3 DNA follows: TGTGCCATCAGGGGGACAGGGCTAGCCACCGAGCAGTACTTC. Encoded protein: CAIRGTGLATEQYF.

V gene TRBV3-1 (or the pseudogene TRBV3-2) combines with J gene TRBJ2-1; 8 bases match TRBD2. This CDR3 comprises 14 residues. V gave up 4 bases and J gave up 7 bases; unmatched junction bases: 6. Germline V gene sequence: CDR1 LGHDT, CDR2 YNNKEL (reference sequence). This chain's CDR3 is CASSLGLAGNEQFF. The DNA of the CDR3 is TGTGCCAGCAGCCTCGGACTAGCAGGGAATGAGCAGTTCTTC.

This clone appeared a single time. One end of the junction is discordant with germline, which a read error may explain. The CDR3 region is CASSTAGVKRNF. The CDR3 DNA is TGTGCCAGCAGCACCGCGGGAGTCAAACGGAACTTC. The chain joins TRBV12-3 or TRBV12-4 to TRBJ2-7; 7 bases fit TRBD2. This CDR3 has 12 residues.

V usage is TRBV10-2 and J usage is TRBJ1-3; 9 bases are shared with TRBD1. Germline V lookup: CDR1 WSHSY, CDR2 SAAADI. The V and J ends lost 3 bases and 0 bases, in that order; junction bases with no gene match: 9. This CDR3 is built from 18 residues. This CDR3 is CASSDPPTGGFSGNTIYF. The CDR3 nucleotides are TGCGCCAGCAGTGACCCCCCGACAGGGGGATTCTCTGGAAACACCATATATTTT.